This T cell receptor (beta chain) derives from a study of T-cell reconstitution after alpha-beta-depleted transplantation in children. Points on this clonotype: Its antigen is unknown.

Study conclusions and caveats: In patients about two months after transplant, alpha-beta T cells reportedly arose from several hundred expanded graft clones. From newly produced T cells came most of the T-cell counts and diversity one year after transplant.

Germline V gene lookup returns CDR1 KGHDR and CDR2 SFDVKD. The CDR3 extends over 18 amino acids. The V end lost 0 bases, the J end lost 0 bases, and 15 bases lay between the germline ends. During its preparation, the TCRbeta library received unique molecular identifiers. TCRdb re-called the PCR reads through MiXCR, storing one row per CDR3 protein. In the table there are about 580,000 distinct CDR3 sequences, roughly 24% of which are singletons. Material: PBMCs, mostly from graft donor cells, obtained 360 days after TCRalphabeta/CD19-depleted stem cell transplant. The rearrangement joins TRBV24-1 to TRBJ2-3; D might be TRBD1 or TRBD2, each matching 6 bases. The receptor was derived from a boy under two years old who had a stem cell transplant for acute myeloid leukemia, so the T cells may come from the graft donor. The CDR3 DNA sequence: TGTGCCACCAGTGATTTGCCGGACCAGGGGACTAGCACAGATACGCAGTATTTT. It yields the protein CATSDLPDQGTSTDTQYF.